The 24 T cell receptor beta chains reported below all come from one sample, sequenced in a study of blood T cell repertoires in COVID-19. The protocol was immunoSEQ multiplex PCR, while the TCRdb copy is restricted to in-frame clones and leaves out a portion. Among about 150,000 clones listed, 80% to 85% were seen once. Source material: peripheral blood. The receptors derive from a woman aged 60-75 years with acute or convalescent COVID-19.

This chain connects TRBV28 to TRBJ2-2; 9 bases agree with TRBD1. Trimming took 7 bases from V and 9 from J; bases not matched to a gene: 12. The germline gives CDR1 MDHEN, CDR2 SYDVKM. The CDR3 loop spans 15 amino acids. CDR3 in amino acids: CASNPRDRVTWELFF. The CDR3 coding sequence is TGTGCCAGCAACCCCCGGGACAGGGTGACCTGGGAGCTGTTTTTT.

The chain uses TRBV3-1 (or the pseudogene TRBV3-2) and TRBJ2-5, with 11 nucleotides matching TRBD2. Germline CDR1 reads LGHDT; CDR2 reads YNNKEL (reference sequence). V trimming: 0 bases; J trimming: 5 bases; junction bases outside the gene matches: 5. The CDR3 is made up of 16 amino acids. The CDR3 DNA sequence: TGTGCCAGCAGCCAAGATCGACTAGCGGGGCTGGAGACCCAGTACTTC. Protein product: CASSQDRLAGLETQYF.

The rearrangement uses TRBV10-3 and TRBJ1-1; weak D call: TRBD1 (6 bases). Trimming took 5 bases from V and 1 from J, leaving 14 bases between them. The CDR3 spans 15 residues. Germline V gives CDR1 ENHRY, CDR2 SYGVKD. The CDR3 DNA follows: TGTGCCATCAGTTCCCGCGGACAGCCGAACACTGAAGCTTTCTTT. This encodes CAISSRGQPNTEAFF.

The chain links TRBV7-3 to TRBJ1-2; 9 bases agree with TRBD1. The germline V gene has CDR1 SGHTA and CDR2 FQGTGA. This CDR3 has 15 residues. The V gene end was trimmed by 2 bases and the J gene end by 2 bases; junction bases not matched to a gene: 3. CDR3: CASSLGGQGNYGYTF. The CDR3 nucleotides are TGTGCCAGCAGCTTAGGGGGACAGGGAAACTATGGCTACACCTTC. Filled out from reference TRBV7-3 and TRBJ1-2, the complete variable domain reads GAGVSQTPSNKVTEKGKYVELRCDPISGHTALYWYRQSLGQGPEFLIYFQGTGAADDSGLPNDRFFAVRPEGSVSTLKIQRTERGDSAVYLCASSLGGQGNYGYTFGSGTRLTVV.

V and J are TRBV19 and TRBJ1-6, with TRBD1 identical over 10 bases. V was pared by 7 bases and J by 6 bases, with 6 bases of the junction left unmatched. The CDR3 consists of 15 residues. Per germline, CDR1 LNHDA and CDR2 SQIVND (reference sequence). The DNA for the CDR3 is TGTGCCAGTAATGACAGGGGGCGAAGTAATTCACCCCTCCACTTT. This sequence encodes CASNDRGRSNSPLHF.

This clone was seen only once. The chain joins TRBV10-3 to TRBJ2-7, with 8 bases aligning to TRBD1. V shed 0 bases, J shed 2 bases, and the junction held 6 bases outside the gene matches. The germline V gene has CDR1 ENHRY and CDR2 SYGVKD. The length of the CDR3 is 16 residues. CDR3 nucleotides: TGTGCCATCAGTGAGTCTCAGGGGGCAAGCACCTACGAGCAGTACTTC. Protein: CAISESQGASTYEQYF.

This chain connects TRBV19 to TRBJ2-1, with D uncertain. Germline values: CDR1 LNHDA, CDR2 SQIVND (reference sequence). This CDR3 has 15 amino acids. The V end lost 4 bases, the J end lost 0 bases, and 10 bases lay between the germline ends. In DNA, the CDR3 is TGTGCCAGTAGTAGTTTTCTTAGCTCCTACAATGAGCAGTTCTTC. Its protein is CASSSFLSSYNEQFF.

Here the CDR3 DNA reads TGCGCCAGCAGCACAGGAGGAGGGCAGGGTACCTACGAGCAGTACTTC. Translation gives CASSTGGGQGTYEQYF. V and J are TRBV5-1 and TRBJ2-7, with D possibly matching TRBD2 (6 bases). The CDR3 length is 16 residues. Germline CDR1 SGHRS, CDR2 YFSETQ. The germline V and J ends were trimmed by 4 bases and 2 bases, with 19 bases remaining between them.

Here the CDR3 DNA reads TGTGCCAGCAGCCCAGGGACAGGGGGCTACAATGAGCAGTTCTTC. Translation gives CASSPGTGGYNEQFF. The chain is built from TRBV5-6 and TRBJ2-1; 11 bases match TRBD1. Trimming at V came to 4 bases and at J to 3 bases, leaving 3 bases not matched to a gene. The CDR3 has 15 amino acids. Per the germline V gene, CDR1 is SGHDT and CDR2 is YYEEEE.

The V gene is TRBV7-8, the J gene TRBJ1-2; 10 nucleotides match TRBD1. V dropped 6 bases and J dropped 4; count of bases not matched to a gene: 14. Germline V gives CDR1 SGHVS, CDR2 FQNEAQ. The CDR3 extends over 17 amino acids. This CDR3 reads CASSLLSLGQGPYGYTF. Written as DNA, the CDR3 is TGTGCCAGCAGTCTCCTTTCTTTGGGACAGGGGCCCTATGGCTACACCTTC.

The gene calls are TRBV7-6 and TRBJ2-2; the D gene is possibly TRBD1 (5 bases). CDR1 and CDR2 (germline): SGHVS, FNYEAQ. The CDR3 has 13 amino acids. The V and J ends lost 5 bases and 4 bases respectively, with 8 bases between them. CDR3 amino acids: CASSRTSTGELFF. In nucleotides, the CDR3 is TGTGCCAGCAGCCGGACAAGCACCGGGGAGCTGTTTTTT.

The chain links TRBV20-1 to TRBJ1-1; D gene uncertain. The CDR3 extends over 10 amino acids. V was trimmed by 6 bases and J by 7 bases, leaving 9 bases between them. CDR1 is DFQATT, CDR2 SNEGSKA, per germline (reference sequence). CDR3 DNA sequence: TGCAGTGCCAGACAACTTGAAGCTTTCTTT. Encoded protein: CSARQLEAFF.

This chain joins TRBV1 and TRBJ2-3; the DNA was not used to check the table's D call, TRBD2. TRBV1 is tagged as a pseudogene. The CDR3 contains 19 residues. CDR3 loop: CTSSPQGGGADLGTDTQYF. The CDR3 coding sequence is TGCACCAGCAGCCCCCAAGGTGGGGGGGCTGATCTAGGCACAGATACGCAGTATTTT.

The chain couples TRBV4-3 to TRBJ2-1; TRBD2 might be the D (7 bases). Germline loops: CDR1 LGHNA, CDR2 YSLEER. V lost 1 base and J lost 1, with 11 bases in between. The CDR3 is 16 residues long. Here the CDR3 DNA reads TGCGCCAGCAGCCAAGGTGGGAGGGGGTCCTACAATGAGCAGTTCTTC. It yields the protein CASSQGGRGSYNEQFF.

This clone was counted between two and nine times. The chain carries TRBV5-6 and TRBJ2-5; D gene ambiguous. This CDR3 spans 14 amino acids. The V and J ends lost 7 bases and 5 bases respectively, with 18 bases between them. Germline assignment: CDR1 SGHDT and CDR2 YYEEEE. CDR3 amino acids: CASAQSGRWETQYF. The CDR3 DNA sequence: TGTGCCAGCGCCCAGTCGGGTCGGTGGGAGACCCAGTACTTC.

The genes are TRBV5-4 and TRBJ2-3, with D possibly matching TRBD2 (7 bases). V gave up 4 bases and J gave up 0 bases, with 15 bases separating them. CDR1 is SGHNT, CDR2 YYREEE, per germline (reference sequence). This CDR3 spans 16 amino acids. Here the CDR3 DNA reads TGTGCCAGCAGCCCGGAGGGGGGGCGAAGCACAGATACGCAGTATTTT. Protein: CASSPEGGRSTDTQYF.

The chain links TRBV6-2 or TRBV6-3 to TRBJ2-1, with a possible D match to TRBD1 (5 bases). The V end was cut by 6 bases, the J end by 0 bases, with 12 bases between. CDR1 MNHEY and CDR2 SVGEGT come from the germline V gene. This CDR3 contains 15 residues. The CDR3 sequence: CASSPPQGSYNEQFF. CDR3 nucleotide sequence: TGTGCCAGCAGCCCTCCCCAGGGCTCCTACAATGAGCAGTTCTTC.

The V call is TRBV3-1 (or the pseudogene TRBV3-2), the J call TRBJ1-6, with D perhaps TRBD1 (5 bases). This CDR3 is built from 16 residues. The germline V gene encodes CDR1 LGHDT and CDR2 YNNKEL (reference sequence). V dropped 4 bases and J dropped 7 bases, with 17 bases sitting between them. CDR3 nucleotides: TGTGCCAGCAGCCTCCTCGCCGGGACTCAGAATTCACCCCTCCACTTT. Protein product: CASSLLAGTQNSPLHF.

The rearrangement uses TRBV4-3 and TRBJ1-5; 9 bases agree with TRBD1. Germline V lookup: CDR1 LGHNA, CDR2 YSLEER. Trimming removed 3 bases from V and 4 bases from J; junction bases left unmatched: 1. The CDR3 runs 14 residues. The chain's CDR3 is CASSQTGGNQPQHF. DNA of the CDR3: TGCGCCAGCAGCCAGACAGGGGGGAATCAGCCCCAGCATTTT.

The rearrangement joins TRBV21-1 to TRBJ1-3. TRBV21-1 is given as a pseudogene. CDR3 length: 17 amino acids. The chain's CDR3 is CASSKVGAGGQRNTIYF. The CDR3 DNA sequence: TGTGCCAGCAGCAAAGTAGGGGCCGGGGGGCAGAGAAACACCATATATTTT.

V usage is TRBV6-5 and J usage is TRBJ2-1, with D uncertain. With 6 bases removed from V and 6 bases from J, the gap between germline ends came to 15 bases. The CDR3 consists of 14 residues. Germline CDR1 reads MNHEY; CDR2 reads SVGAGI. In nucleotides, the CDR3 is TGTGCCAGCAGGCTCATCGCAGTTGGCAATGAGCAGTTCTTC. It yields the protein CASRLIAVGNEQFF.

This chain joins TRBV25-1 and TRBJ2-5; 9 bases line up with TRBD1. This CDR3 has 15 residues. V trimming: 5 bases; J trimming: 2 bases; junction bases outside the gene matches: 6. The germline CDR1 and CDR2 sequences are MGHDK and SYGVNS. For the CDR3, the DNA is TGTGCCAGCAGTCCGGGACAGGGACGACAAGAGACCCAGTACTTC. Its translation is CASSPGQGRQETQYF.

This chain connects TRBV15 to TRBJ2-5; 9 nucleotides match TRBD2. Trimming at V came to 0 bases and at J to 2 bases, leaving 10 bases not matched to a gene. CDR3 length: 18 amino acids. Germline assignment: CDR1 LNHNV and CDR2 YYDKDF (reference sequence). The DNA for the CDR3 is TGTGCCACCAGCAGAGATGGAGACTTAGCGGGGGAACAAGAGACCCAGTACTTC. It specifies CATSRDGDLAGEQETQYF.

The V gene is TRBV7-2, the J gene TRBJ2-3, with a tentative D call TRBD2 (7 bases). The V gene lost 5 bases and the J gene lost 1 base, with 16 bases spanning the gap. The CDR3 contains 16 residues. CDR1 and CDR2 (germline): SGHTA, FQGNSA. The CDR3 reads CASSMARGAGTDTQYF. The CDR3 DNA sequence: TGTGCCAGCAGCATGGCACGGGGGGCCGGCACAGATACGCAGTATTTT.